These 23 T cell receptor beta chains share one sample of origin, sequenced in a study of tumor-infiltrating lymphocytes in primary liver carcinoma. Synthesis of TCR beta cDNA was carried out from about 540 ng total RNA with a constant-region primer. Three nested multiplex PCR rounds of slightly modified ARM-PCR generated TCR beta libraries. TRBV1-TRBV30 forward primers paired with a C-beta reverse primer were used in the first two PCR rounds, which ran approximately 10 cycles each. TCRdb redid the calling of the multiplex PCR reads with MiXCR, one entry per CDR3 protein. Of tens of thousands of distinct CDR3 sequences in the sample, roughly 80% are singletons; the top ten hold more than 30%. Scientists recovered RNA and DNA together from roughly 21-30 mg of unsorted bulk tissue. Source material: tumor-adjacent normal liver tissue. The source is a man between 40 and 49 years old with primary liver carcinoma and hepatitis B virus infection.

On this clonotype itself: At one end, the junction sequence differs from germline, possibly due to a read error. The rearrangement links TRBV11-2 to TRBJ2-5; D is possibly TRBD2 (6 bases). The CDR3 has 18 residues. The germline gives CDR1 SGHAT, CDR2 FQNNGV. This CDR3 reads CASSPSSIQGTGRETQHF. The CDR3 DNA follows: TGTGCCAGCAGCCCCAGCTCAATCCAGGGTACTGGACGGGAGACCCAGCACTTC.

This clonotype came up once. At one boundary the junction diverges from the germline segment, which might be a read error. J is TRBJ2-5 and V is TRBV11-2; 7 bases line up with TRBD2. The CDR3 length is 18 residues. CDR1 is SGHAT, CDR2 FQNNGV, per germline. CDR3 residues: CASSPNSIHGTGRETHYF. The DNA for the CDR3 is TGTGCCAGCAGCCCTAACTCAATCCATGGTACTGGGCGGGAGACCCATTACTTC.

About this clonotype itself: At one end the junction does not follow the germline gene, possibly because of a read error. The chain has TRBV7-9 and TRBJ2-1; 11 nucleotides agree with TRBD2. Germline values: CDR1 SEHNR, CDR2 FQNEAQ (reference sequence). The CDR3 has 16 residues. The CDR3, as DNA: TGCGCCGGCAGCTTAGTCACTAGCGGGAGAAACAATGAGCAGTTCTTC. Protein: CAGSLVTSGRNNEQFF.

Only a few counts were recorded for this clonotype. The gene calls are TRBV10-3 and TRBJ1-2, with D hard to call. Germline CDR1 reads ENHRY; CDR2 reads SYGVKD. The CDR3 length is 14 residues. V was cut by 0 bases and J by 7 bases, with 12 bases left in between. The CDR3 reads CAISESAGRAGYTF. The DNA of the CDR3 is TGTGCCATCAGTGAGTCGGCGGGTAGGGCTGGCTACACCTTC.

The chain couples TRBV29-1 to TRBJ2-7; D ambiguous. The CDR3 consists of 13 residues. From germline, CDR1 is SQVTM and CDR2 ANQGSEA. The CDR3 reads CTIEDHSSYEQYF. The CDR3 DNA reads TGCACCATTGAAGATCACAGCTCCTACGAGCAGTACTTC.

About this clonotype itself: No conserved phenylalanine or tryptophan is present at the end of the CDR3, so a read error is the likely explanation. The chain combines TRBV5-6 with TRBJ2-3; D remains ambiguous. The CDR3 runs to 11 residues. From germline, CDR1 is SGHDT and CDR2 YYEEEE. CDR3 residues: CASSRLGTQYY. The DNA for the CDR3 is TGTGCGAGCAGCCGATTGGGTACACAGTATTAT.

This clonotype was counted many times. V and J are TRBV7-9 and TRBJ1-4, with no clear D. The CDR3 runs 14 residues. CDR1 and CDR2 from the germline V gene are SEHNR and FQNEAQ (reference sequence). With 1 base removed from V and 5 bases from J, the gap between germline ends came to 8 bases. The CDR3 here is CASSLENRNEKLFF. The CDR3 coding sequence is TGTGCCAGCAGCTTAGAGAACCGGAATGAAAAACTGTTTTTT.

A word on this clonotype: An end of the junction does not agree with germline; a read error may underlie this. The chain employs TRBV5-6 and TRBJ2-7, with TRBD1 matching 7 bases. From germline, CDR1 is SGHDT and CDR2 YYEEEE. The CDR3 runs 12 residues. Here the CDR3 DNA reads TGTGCCAGCGGTCTGACAGGGAGCGAGCAGTGCTTC. Protein product: CASGLTGSEQCF.

Regarding this clonotype: An end of the junction differs from the germline gene, which may be a read error. The J gene is TRBJ2-3, the V gene TRBV11-2, with no clear D. The CDR3 contains 12 residues. CDR1 and CDR2 from the germline V gene are SGHAT and FQNNGV. The CDR3 nucleotides are TGTACCAGCAGCTTAGAGCTCAATACGCAGTATTTT. Translating it yields CTSSLELNTQYF. The variable domain in full, completed from reference TRBV11-2 and TRBJ2-3, reads EAGVAQSPRYKIIEKRQSVAFWCNPISGHATLYWYQQILGQGPKLLIQFQNNGVVDDSQLPKDRFSAERLKGVDSTLKIQPAKLEDSAVYLCTSSLELNTQYFGPGTRLTVL.

For this clonotype: Since the CDR3 does not end with the conserved phenylalanine or tryptophan, this likely comes from a read error. The chain combines TRBV29-1 with TRBJ2-3; D gene uncertain. CDR1 and CDR2 from the germline V gene are SQVTM and ANQGSEA. The length of the CDR3 is 13 residues. The CDR3 sequence is CSVGQIRADTQYS. The CDR3 nucleotides read TGCAGCGTTGGCCAGATTCGGGCAGATACACAGTATTCT.

This clonotype was picked up many times. The chain couples TRBV7-9 to TRBJ2-7; tentatively, D is TRBD2 (6 bases). The V end was cut by 7 bases, the J end by 6 bases, with 19 bases between. The germline V gene has CDR1 SEHNR and CDR2 FQNEAQ (reference sequence). This CDR3 has 14 amino acids. This CDR3 is CASNKDLEGREQYF. The CDR3 DNA is TGTGCCAGCAATAAGGACTTGGAGGGTCGCGAGCAGTACTTC.

To note about this clonotype: Without the conserved terminal phenylalanine or tryptophan, this CDR3 likely stems from a read error. It is unclear where the CDR3 begins or ends on the DNA, so no DNA is shown, and the CDR3 is as TCRdb lists it. The chain joins TRBV10-3 to TRBJ2-7; the tabulated D call, TRBD2, remains unverified against the DNA. Germline assignment: CDR1 ENHRY and CDR2 SYGVKD. The CDR3 length is 12 residues, termini included. The CDR3 protein is CAINSGGTEHYY.

The count of this clonotype is one. The rearrangement uses TRBV11-2 and TRBJ1-4, with D perhaps matching TRBD1 (5 bases). Germline V gene data show CDR1 as SGHAT and CDR2 as FQNNGV. Trimming took 0 bases from V and 15 from J, leaving 17 bases between them. The CDR3 totals 14 residues. The CDR3 loop is CASSLDLVGLRMFF. In DNA form, the CDR3 reads TGTGCCAGCAGCTTAGATCTTGTGGGACTCAGGATGTTTTTT.

As concerns this clonotype: This may come from a read error, since a much larger clone is one base off. The CDR3 ends on some other residue instead of the conserved phenylalanine or tryptophan, so this is likely a read error. This chain links TRBV5-8 with TRBJ2-1, with D tentatively TRBD1 (5 bases). Germline V gene sequence: CDR1 SGHTS, CDR2 YDEGEE. The CDR3 runs 15 residues. Trimming pared 4 bases from V and 5 bases from J, leaving 16 bases between. CDR3 residues: CASSKAGSPHNEQFL. The CDR3 DNA sequence: TGTGCCAGCAGCAAGGCAGGGTCTCCCCACAATGAGCAGTTCCTC.

This clonotype appeared a few times. Because it lacks the conserved phenylalanine or tryptophan at the end, this CDR3 is likely a read error. As DNA, the CDR3 is TGTGCCAGCAGCCCAAGGGCGAATGATCAGTTCTCC. Translated: CASSPRANDQFS. V and J are TRBV14 and TRBJ2-1; no definite D call. The CDR3 extends over 12 amino acids. Germline V lookup: CDR1 SGHDN, CDR2 FVKESK.

With respect to this clonotype: The germline gene is not matched at one end of the junction; a read error may be the cause. The chain is built from TRBV29-1 and TRBJ2-7, with TRBD2 as a possible D gene (5 bases). Germline CDR1 is SQVTM and CDR2 is ANQGSEA. The CDR3 extends over 12 amino acids. The CDR3 DNA is TGCGGCGTTTATGCTGGCCGGGGAGAGCAGTACTTC. It codes for CGVYAGRGEQYF.

This clonotype was observed a handful of times. A junction boundary mismatches the germline segment, possibly from a read error. The rearrangement joins TRBV11-1 to TRBJ2-1; D is possibly TRBD2 (6 bases). This CDR3 has 14 amino acids. Germline V gene data show CDR1 as SGHAT and CDR2 as FQDESV (reference sequence). CDR3 bases: TGTGTCAGCAGCCAATGCGGGATATACAATGAGCTGTTCTTC. Translating it yields CVSSQCGIYNELFF.

With respect to this clonotype: A read error may produce the germline difference seen at one junction end. V usage is TRBV6-5 and J usage is TRBJ2-5, with D uncertain. This CDR3 is built from 14 residues. Per the germline V gene, CDR1 is MNHEY and CDR2 is SVGAGI. The CDR3 sequence: CASNYADTQETQYF. CDR3 nucleotide sequence: TGTGCCAGCAATTACGCGGATACCCAAGAGACCCAGTACTTC.

Concerning this clonotype itself: The germline gene is not matched at one end of the junction; a read error may be the cause. The CDR3 bases are TGCAGCGTAATTCACGCGTGGGGCATTCAATACTTC. This translates into CSVIHAWGIQYF. The J gene is TRBJ2-4, the V gene TRBV29-1; D may be TRBD1 (5 bases). Germline V lookup: CDR1 SQVTM, CDR2 ANQGSEA. The CDR3 extends over 12 amino acids.

Concerning this clonotype itself: The junction departs from the called germline gene at one end, perhaps through a read error. The chain links TRBV5-5 to TRBJ1-1, with unresolved D. The germline CDR1 and CDR2 sequences are SGHKS and YYEKEE (reference sequence). CDR3 length equals 14 residues. Written as DNA, the CDR3 is TGTGCCGGCAGCTTGTACTACAAGGAGGCTGAAGCTTTCTTT. As protein: CAGSLYYKEAEAFF.

This chain uses TRBV28 with TRBJ1-1; D gene uncertain. Germline CDR1 and CDR2: MDHEN and SYDVKM. This CDR3 is 13 amino acids long. The CDR3 here is CTSSGGLNTEAFF. CDR3 sequence (DNA): TGTACTAGCAGCGGCGGCTTGAACACTGAAGCTTTCTTT.

On this clonotype itself: Its ends do not fully match the called genes, so a read error is possible. The V and J genes are TRBV10-3 and TRBJ2-3; TRBD2 is a possible D gene (6 bases). Looked up from germline, CDR1 is ENHRY and CDR2 is SYGVKD. The CDR3 spans 13 residues. CDR3 bases: TGTACCATCAATAAGGGACTCGAAAATACGCAGTATTTT. Translated, it gives CTINKGLENTQYF.

Concerning this clonotype itself: The missing conserved phenylalanine or tryptophan at the end of this CDR3 makes a read error likely. The DNA is left out, because the CDR3 cannot be placed on it with certainty; the CDR3 is given as TCRdb lists it. J is TRBJ1-1 and V is TRBV7-9. Germline CDR1 SEHNR, CDR2 FQNEAQ (reference sequence). The CDR3 is 12 residues long, ends included. CDR3 protein: CASSTWDSQSFI.